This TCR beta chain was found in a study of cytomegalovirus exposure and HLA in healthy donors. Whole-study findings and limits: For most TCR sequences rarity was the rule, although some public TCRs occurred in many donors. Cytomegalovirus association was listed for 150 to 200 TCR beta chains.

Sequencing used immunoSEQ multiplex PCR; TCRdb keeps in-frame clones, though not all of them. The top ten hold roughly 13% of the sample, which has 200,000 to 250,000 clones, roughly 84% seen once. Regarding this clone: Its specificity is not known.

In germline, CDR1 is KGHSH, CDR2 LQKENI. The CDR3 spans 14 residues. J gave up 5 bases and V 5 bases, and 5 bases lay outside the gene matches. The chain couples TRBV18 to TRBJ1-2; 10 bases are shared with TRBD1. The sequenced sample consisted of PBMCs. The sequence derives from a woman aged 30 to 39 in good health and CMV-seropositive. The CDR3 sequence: CASSGTGVQYGYTF. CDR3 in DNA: TGTGCCAGCTCAGGGACAGGGGTGCAGTATGGCTACACCTTC.